A selection of T cell receptor beta chains follows, all from one sample in a study of blood T cell repertoires in COVID-19. Assay used: immunoSEQ multiplex PCR; TCRdb lists only in-frame clones, some missing. The repertoire holds hundreds of thousands of clones, over 75% seen once, with 1.1% in the top ten. Specimen: PBMCs or T cells enriched from blood (not recorded which). These receptors originate from a man younger than 45 who had recovered from COVID-19. Each CDR3 is given with its conserved first and last residue. A D gene is named only where the DNA matches it firmly. Rows give clone size only sometimes, using once, few, many, or a class for an expanded clone.

TRBJ2-1 | NA | TRBD2 | TRBV7-2 | TGTGCCAGCAGCCCTAGCGGGACCCTCTACAATGAGCAGTTCTTC | CASSPSGTLYNEQFF
TRBJ2-1 | NA | TRBD2 | TRBV30 | TGTGCCTGGAAACGTAGCGGGAGTTATGAGCAGTTCTTC | CAWKRSGSYEQFF
TRBJ2-7 | once | TRBD2 | TRBV30 | TGTGCCTGGAGTGTACGGTGGTTTAGCGGGAGGGGAAGCGACGAGCAGTACTTC | CAWSVRWFSGRGSDEQYF
TRBJ2-3 | NA | TRBD1 | TRBV24-1 | TGTGCCACCTCCCGGGGGGACAGGGTAACAGATACGCAGTATTTT | CATSRGDRVTDTQYF
TRBJ2-5 | NA | NA | TRBV5-1 | TGCGCCAGCAGTCTCACAGGGTTCCAAGAGACCCAGTACTTC | CASSLTGFQETQYF
TRBJ1-2 | NA | NA | TRBV11-1 | TGTGCCAGCAGCTCTAGCGTATCTAACTATGGCTACACCTTC | CASSSSVSNYGYTF
TRBJ1-1 | NA | NA | TRBV4-1 | TGCGCCAGCAGTCCCGACAGATCCGCCACTGAAGCTTTCTTT | CASSPDRSATEAFF
TRBJ2-7 | NA | NA | TRBV28 | TGTGCCAGCAGTTTTTTCCGTCCGCGGCCACTCCCCCGCGAGCAGTACTTC | CASSFFRPRPLPREQYF
TRBJ2-7 | NA | NA | TRBV14 | TGTGCCAGCAGCCCGAACCCTATCTACGAGCAGTACTTC | CASSPNPIYEQYF
TRBJ2-2 | NA | NA | TRBV5-8 | TGTGCCAGCAGCCGCACCCGACAGACCATAAACACCGGGGAGCTGTTTTTT | CASSRTRQTINTGELFF
TRBJ1-1 | NA | NA | TRBV12-3/TRBV12-4 | TGTGCCAGCAGTTATACAGGGCTGGGAGCTTTCTTT | CASSYTGLGAFF
TRBJ1-2 | NA | NA | TRBV19 | TGTGCCAGTAGTGGGGTCGGGAGTAACTATGGCTACACCTTC | CASSGVGSNYGYTF
TRBJ2-3 | NA | NA | TRBV3-1/TRBV3-2 | TGTGCCAGCAGCCAAGAAGGCGGGTCGGTCCCCGGGAAGTATTTT | CASSQEGGSVPGKYF
TRBJ2-1 | NA | TRBD2 | TRBV7-2 | TGTGCCAGCACTCTGAGGGGCCTACTAGCGGGAGGCAATGAGCAGTTCTTC | CASTLRGLLAGGNEQFF
TRBJ1-2 | once | NA | TRBV11-2 | TGTGCCAGCAGCTTAGATCAGACCAGGCTTCAGGGCTACACCTTC | CASSLDQTRLQGYTF
TRBJ2-1 | NA | TRBD2 | TRBV7-2 | TGTGCCAGCAGCTTAGCTGCGGGAGGGACCTACAATGAGCAGTTCTTC | CASSLAAGGTYNEQFF
TRBJ2-1 | few | NA | TRBV9 | TGTGCCAGCAGCGACCAGGGGACCTCCTACAATGAGCAGTTCTTC | CASSDQGTSYNEQFF
TRBJ1-4 | NA | TRBD1 | TRBV19 | TGTGCCAGCCAAGAAGGGGGCAGTACTAATGAAAAACTGTTTTTT | CASQEGGSTNEKLFF
TRBJ2-1 | once | NA | TRBV7-2 | TGTGCCAGCAGCTTAGGACACGGGAGATACAATGAGCAGTTCTTC | CASSLGHGRYNEQFF
TRBJ2-7 | NA | NA | TRBV7-2 | TGTGCCAGCAGCTTAAGACAGAACACCTACGAGCAGTACTTC | CASSLRQNTYEQYF
TRBJ2-3 | NA | NA | TRBV7-2 | TGTGCCAGCAGCTTACGGATAGCGGAAGGCACAGATACGCAGTATTTT | CASSLRIAEGTDTQYF
TRBJ1-2 | NA | NA | TRBV30 | TGTGCCTGGAGGGCCGGGGGTAACTATGGCTACACCTTC | CAWRAGGNYGYTF
TRBJ2-5 | NA | NA | TRBV7-2 | TGTGCCAGCAGCTTATCGGGGATAACCGAGACCCAGTACTTC | CASSLSGITETQYF
TRBJ2-1 | NA | NA | TRBV9 | TGTGCCAGCAGCGTAGGGTTTGGCGGCAATGAGCAGTTCTTC | CASSVGFGGNEQFF
TRBJ1-5 | NA | NA | TRBV28 | TGTGCCAGCAGTACCTTACAGGGTTTAGGTCAGCCCCAGCATTTT | CASSTLQGLGQPQHF
TRBJ1-4 | NA | NA | TRBV18 | TGTGCCAGCTCACCCGTGAAGACGGGGGATGAAAAACTGTTTTTT | CASSPVKTGDEKLFF
TRBJ2-7 | NA | NA | TRBV1 | TGCACCAGCAGCCAGAACAGATATTACGAGCAGTACTTC | CTSSQNRYYEQYF
TRBJ1-1 | once | NA | TRBV18 | TGTGCCAGCTCACCACGACAGGTCCTGAACACTGAAGCTTTCTTT | CASSPRQVLNTEAFF
TRBJ2-7 | NA | NA | TRBV4-2 | TGTGCCAGCAGCCCTGGGCTCGAGCAGTACTTC | CASSPGLEQYF
TRBJ2-7 | NA | TRBD1 | TRBV19 | TGTGCCAGTAGTACGGGACAGGGCTACGAGCAGTACTTC | CASSTGQGYEQYF
TRBJ2-1 | NA | NA | TRBV12-3/TRBV12-4 | TGTGCCAGCAGTAGAGTTCTCAATGAGCAGTTCTTC | CASSRVLNEQFF
TRBJ2-2 | NA | NA | TRBV5-4 | TGTGCCAGCAGCCTGGTCCAGTCGAACACCGGGGAGCTGTTTTTT | CASSLVQSNTGELFF
TRBJ1-1 | NA | NA | TRBV12-3/TRBV12-4 | TGTGCCAGCAGCCAAGGGGGGGAGGCTGAAGCTTTCTTT | CASSQGGEAEAFF
TRBJ1-2 | NA | NA | TRBV4-2 | TGTGCCAGCAGCCAATATGGTTTACAGGGTGAGGACTATGGCTACACCTTC | CASSQYGLQGEDYGYTF
TRBJ2-3 | NA | NA | TRBV28 | TGTGCCAGCAGCTCGGACAGCACCACAGATACGCAGTATTTT | CASSSDSTTDTQYF
TRBJ2-7 | NA | NA | TRBV12-3/TRBV12-4 | TGTGCCAGCAGTTTTTCGGGCTCCTACGAGCAGTACTTC | CASSFSGSYEQYF
TRBJ2-7 | NA | TRBD2 | TRBV3-1/TRBV3-2 | TGTGCCAGCAGCCCCGGGGGAGCGGGAGCGCGGTACGAGCAGTACTTC | CASSPGGAGARYEQYF
TRBJ1-1 | NA | NA | TRBV9 | TGTGCCAGCAGCGTAGGGGGCTCGAACACTGAAGCTTTCTTT | CASSVGGSNTEAFF
TRBJ2-7 | NA | TRBD1 | TRBV6-2/TRBV6-3 | TGTGCCAGCAGTTACCCCGGGTACAGGGGTCTGTGGGAGCAGTACTTC | CASSYPGYRGLWEQYF
TRBJ2-2 | NA | TRBD1 | TRBV5-1 | TGCGCCAGCAGCTTGGGCTCAGGGGGCCACACCGGGGAGCTGTTTTTT | CASSLGSGGHTGELFF
TRBJ2-2 | NA | NA | TRBV11-3 | TGTGCCAGCAGCTTACGCGAAACCGGGGAGCTGTTTTTT | CASSLRETGELFF
TRBJ1-1 | NA | NA | TRBV3-1/TRBV3-2 | TGTGCCAGCAGCCGCGGGTCGAACACTGAAGCTTTCTTT | CASSRGSNTEAFF
TRBJ1-3 | NA | NA | TRBV19 | TGTGCCAGTAGTAACTTCCTGACAGAACTAACACCCTCTGGAAACACCATATATTTT | CASSNFLTELTPSGNTIYF
TRBJ2-7 | NA | NA | TRBV3-1/TRBV3-2 | TGTGCCAGCAGTTTAGTCCAGGCTCCAGACCCCTACGAGCAGTACTTC | CASSLVQAPDPYEQYF
TRBJ2-6 | NA | NA | TRBV9 | TGTGCCAGCAGCACAGGGAGCTCTGGGGCCAACGTCCTGACTTTC | CASSTGSSGANVLTF
TRBJ2-7 | NA | NA | TRBV7-8 | TGTGCCAGCAGCTTCGCAGTGTACTACGAGCAGTACTTC | CASSFAVYYEQYF
TRBJ2-1 | once | TRBD2 | TRBV27 | TGTGCCAGCCGGGGAGGGACTAGCGGTTACAATGAGCAGTTCTTC | CASRGGTSGYNEQFF
TRBJ1-2 | NA | NA | TRBV6-5 | TGTGCCAGCAGTTACGGTACAGGGACCTATGGCTACACCTTC | CASSYGTGTYGYTF
TRBJ1-5 | many | TRBD1 | TRBV7-9 | TGTGCCAGCAGCTCAGACAGGGTTCAGCCCCAGCATTTT | CASSSDRVQPQHF
TRBJ1-5 | NA | NA | TRBV6-5 | TGTGCCAGCAGTCTCCTTGGCGGTCAGCCCCAGCATTTT | CASSLLGGQPQHF
TRBJ2-1 | few | TRBD1 | TRBV14 | TGTGCCAGCAGCCCACTTAGGGGGCGCAACAATGAGCAGTTCTTC | CASSPLRGRNNEQFF
TRBJ2-5 | NA | NA | TRBV12-3/TRBV12-4 | TGTGCCAGCAGCGGAGAGACCCAGTACTTC | CASSGETQYF
TRBJ2-3 | NA | NA | TRBV19 | TGTGCCAGTAGTATGGGCGATACAGATACGCAGTATTTT | CASSMGDTDTQYF